Described below is a single T cell receptor beta chain sequence and its context. Its antigen is not identified. The sample contains more than one DNA sequence encoding this CDR3. The sample comes from a study of shared clonotypes between healthy human individuals. About the study: Donors, aged 18 to 49, were two women and three men. Study results and limitations: The study found about 5% of naive CD4 clonotypes shared across four donors.

Method: immunoSEQ multiplex PCR; TCRdb's copy keeps in-frame clones and lacks some. The table records 2 million to 2.5 million clones, less than 95% of them present only once. The germline V gene has CDR1 MNHEY and CDR2 SVGAGI. The CDR3 contains 13 residues. The V end lost 6 bases, the J end lost 2 bases, and 10 bases lay between the germline ends. V is TRBV6-5 and J is TRBJ2-5; D unclear. Sequenced sample: naive CD4+ T cells from PBMCs. The sample's subset: CD45RA+ positively selected. The TCR originated in a man aged 18-30 years in good health. Some clones in this sample may be carry-over from other donors' samples. CDR3: CASSRRAQETQYF. The DNA for the CDR3 is TGTGCCAGCAGCCGACGGGCTCAAGAGACCCAGTACTTC.